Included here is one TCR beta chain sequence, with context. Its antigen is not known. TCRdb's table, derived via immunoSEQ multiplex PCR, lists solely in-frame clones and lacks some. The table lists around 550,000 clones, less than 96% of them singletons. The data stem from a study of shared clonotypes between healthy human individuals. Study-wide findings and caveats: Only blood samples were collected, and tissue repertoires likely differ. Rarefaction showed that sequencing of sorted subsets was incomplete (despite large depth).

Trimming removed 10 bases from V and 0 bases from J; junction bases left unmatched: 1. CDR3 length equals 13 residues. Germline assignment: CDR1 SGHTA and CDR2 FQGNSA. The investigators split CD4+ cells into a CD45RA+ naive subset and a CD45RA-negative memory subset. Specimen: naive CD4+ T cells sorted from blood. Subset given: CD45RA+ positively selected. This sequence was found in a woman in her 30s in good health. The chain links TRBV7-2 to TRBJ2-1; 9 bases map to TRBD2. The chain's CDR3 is CAIAGASYNEQFF. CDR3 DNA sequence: TGTGCCATAGCGGGGGCCTCCTACAATGAGCAGTTCTTC.